The 21 T cell receptor beta chains below were found in one sample sequenced in a study of T cell responses to AZD1222 COVID-19 vaccine. Profiling relied on immunoSEQ multiplex PCR, and the TCRdb table lists in-frame clones only, not all of them. The sample consists of approximately 130,000 clones, roughly nine tenths of them appearing once. The sample here was peripheral blood, taken 28 days after the second AZD1222 dose. Receptor source: an adult who received the AZD1222 COVID-19 vaccine.

This chain connects TRBV9 to TRBJ2-1; TRBD2 agrees at 10 bases. After removal of 0 bases from V and 8 bases from J, the junction contained 5 bases not matched to a gene. The CDR3 has 15 residues. Per the germline V gene, CDR1 is SGDLS and CDR2 is YYNGEE. CDR3 nucleotides: TGTGCCAGCAGCGTAGGAGCGGGGGGGCCCCATGAGCAGTTCTTC. Protein: CASSVGAGGPHEQFF.

The chain couples TRBV4-1 to TRBJ2-1; D is ambiguous. Germline assignment: CDR1 MGHRA and CDR2 YSYEKL. The V end lost 2 bases, the J end lost 5 bases, and 19 bases lay between the germline ends. This CDR3 contains 17 residues. The CDR3 region is CASSQLDLGFSNNEQFF. The CDR3 DNA reads as TGCGCCAGCAGCCAACTCGATTTAGGGTTTTCTAACAATGAGCAGTTCTTC.

This clone was observed a single time. The chain has TRBV7-9 and TRBJ2-5, with 10 bases identical to TRBD1. This CDR3 comprises 16 residues. Germline V gene lookup returns CDR1 SEHNR and CDR2 FQNEAQ (reference sequence). V gave up 1 base and J gave up 2 bases; unmatched junction bases: 4. The CDR3 region is CASSLDGTGVQETQYF. Written as DNA, the CDR3 is TGTGCCAGCAGCTTAGACGGGACAGGGGTTCAAGAGACCCAGTACTTC.

V gene TRBV12-3 or TRBV12-4 combines with J gene TRBJ1-2, with D unresolved. Trimming stripped 2 bases from V and 5 bases from J, with 6 bases between. The CDR3 loop spans 12 amino acids. CDR3 sequence reads: CASSLREYGYTF. CDR3 DNA: TGTGCCAGCAGTTTACGGGAATATGGCTACACCTTC.

This rearrangement joins TRBV9 to TRBJ1-5; 7 bases match TRBD1. Per germline, CDR1 SGDLS and CDR2 YYNGEE. V was pared by 0 bases and J by 9 bases, with 3 bases of the junction left unmatched. The CDR3 is made up of 13 amino acids. The CDR3 reads CASSVGQGAPQHF. The CDR3, as DNA: TGTGCCAGCAGCGTAGGACAGGGTGCGCCCCAGCATTTT.

The sample holds one count of this clone. The V call is TRBV10-1, the J call TRBJ1-3, with D perhaps matching TRBD1 (6 bases). CDR3 length: 15 residues. The germline V and J ends were trimmed by 6 bases and 2 bases, with 14 bases remaining between them. The V gene's germline CDR1 is WNHNN and CDR2 SYGVQD (reference sequence). The CDR3, as DNA: TGCGCCAGCAGCGAACACACAGGGCCTGGAAACACCATATATTTT. This codes for CASSEHTGPGNTIYF.

V usage is TRBV27 and J usage is TRBJ2-7; D tentatively fits TRBD1 or TRBD2 (6 bases each). The CDR3 consists of 15 residues. The V gene lost 2 bases and the J gene lost 3 bases, with 14 bases spanning the gap. The germline gives CDR1 MNHEY, CDR2 SMNVEV (reference sequence). Written as DNA, the CDR3 is TGTGCCAGCAGTTTACGGGGGCAGCGAAACTACGAGCAGTACTTC. Its protein is CASSLRGQRNYEQYF.

The V call is TRBV27, the J call TRBJ2-5; no reliable D call. The CDR3 length is 14 residues. Trimming pared 2 bases from V and 2 bases from J, leaving 9 bases between. CDR1 and CDR2 from the germline V gene are MNHEY and SMNVEV (reference sequence). The DNA for the CDR3 is TGTGCCAGCAGTTTAGCAGGCTATCAAGAGACCCAGTACTTC. Translated, it gives CASSLAGYQETQYF.

The rearrangement links TRBV5-1 to TRBJ2-1, with D tentatively TRBD1 or TRBD2 (6 bases each). CDR3 length: 16 amino acids. CDR1 and CDR2 from the germline V gene are SGHRS and YFSETQ. Trimming took 3 bases from V and 2 from J, leaving 15 bases between them. The CDR3 nucleotides read TGCGCCAGCAGCTCGGACAGCGGGCCACCCTACAATGAGCAGTTCTTC. Translating it yields CASSSDSGPPYNEQFF.

This clone was observed a handful of times. The chain has TRBV10-3 and TRBJ1-3, with 7 bases identical to TRBD1. The CDR3 consists of 15 residues. Trimming removed 5 bases from V and 0 bases from J; junction bases left unmatched: 4. Germline values: CDR1 ENHRY, CDR2 SYGVKD. In DNA, the CDR3 is TGTGCCATCAGTACGGGACAGATCTCTGGAAACACCATATATTTT. Its translation: CAISTGQISGNTIYF.

V gene TRBV18 combines with J gene TRBJ2-7; 10 nucleotides match TRBD1. CDR1 and CDR2 (germline): KGHSH, LQKENI. Trimming cost V 3 bases and J 9 bases; bases outside gene matches: 17. The CDR3 covers 17 residues. This CDR3 is CASSPAGTGDPYGGQYF. The CDR3 region has the DNA TGTGCCAGCTCACCGGCCGGGACAGGGGATCCCTACGGCGGGCAGTACTTC.

This sequence joins TRBV10-3 and TRBJ1-5, with 12 bases identical to TRBD1. Looked up from germline, CDR1 is ENHRY and CDR2 is SYGVKD. V was clipped by 11 bases and J by 2 bases; unmatched bases: 13. The CDR3 consists of 17 residues. CDR3 residues: CASQGGQGASGNQPQHF. The CDR3, as DNA: TGTGCCTCGCAGGGGGGACAGGGGGCAAGTGGCAATCAGCCCCAGCATTTT.

The gene calls are TRBV15 and TRBJ1-1; D is unresolved. Germline lookup yields CDR1 LNHNV and CDR2 YYDKDF (reference sequence). CDR3 length: 13 residues. V was trimmed by 0 bases and J by 3 bases, leaving 5 bases between them. The CDR3 loop reads CATSRDQDTEAFF. For the CDR3, the DNA is TGTGCCACCAGCAGAGATCAGGACACTGAAGCTTTCTTT.

The chain uses TRBV2 and TRBJ1-5; possibly TRBD1 for D (5 bases). Trimming left V 6 bases short and J 4 bases short, with 16 bases between. Germline values: CDR1 SNHLY, CDR2 FYNNEI. This CDR3 is built from 15 residues. Here the CDR3 DNA reads TGTGCCAGCAGCCTGGGAACAGGTGGAAATCAGCCCCAGCATTTT. Translating gives CASSLGTGGNQPQHF.

The chain joins TRBV18 to TRBJ1-1, with unresolved D. Germline CDR1 is KGHSH and CDR2 is LQKENI. Trimming took off 0 bases at V and 0 bases at J, with 2 bases between the two ends. CDR3 size: 13 residues. The CDR3 nucleotides read TGTGCCAGCTCACCACCAGTGAACACTGAAGCTTTCTTT. It yields the protein CASSPPVNTEAFF.

The V call is TRBV6-5, the J call TRBJ1-3; a possible D gene is TRBD1 (6 bases). Germline V gene data show CDR1 as MNHEY and CDR2 as SVGAGI. The length of the CDR3 is 14 residues. The V gene lost 2 bases and the J gene lost 3 bases, with 8 bases spanning the gap. For the CDR3, the DNA is TGTGCCAGCAGTTACCAGGGGCTTGGAAACACCATATATTTT. Amino acid sequence: CASSYQGLGNTIYF.

The CDR3 spells CASNLRGGYEAFF. The CDR3 nucleotides are TGTGCCAGCAATCTCCGGGGAGGGTATGAAGCTTTCTTT. The rearrangement joins TRBV12-3 or TRBV12-4 to TRBJ1-1; D unresolved. The CDR3 has 13 residues. V was pared by 7 bases and J by 7 bases, with 16 bases between.

This chain joins TRBV7-2 and TRBJ1-4; 7 bases fit TRBD1. Germline CDR1 SGHTA, CDR2 FQGNSA. The V and J ends lost 3 bases and 7 bases, in that order; junction bases with no gene match: 8. The CDR3 extends over 15 amino acids. The CDR3: CASSFGRGRGEKLFF. Here the CDR3 DNA reads TGTGCCAGCAGCTTTGGAAGGGGGCGGGGTGAAAAACTGTTTTTT.

V is TRBV5-1 and J is TRBJ1-1, with a weak D call TRBD1 (5 bases). The CDR3 is made up of 12 amino acids. Germline lookup yields CDR1 SGHRS and CDR2 YFSETQ. V lost 5 bases and J lost 7, with 12 bases in between. The CDR3 DNA reads TGCGCCAGCAGTTTAGACAGCGTTGAAGCTTTCTTT. It is translated as CASSLDSVEAFF.

This chain connects TRBV19 to TRBJ1-1, with 7 bases lining up with TRBD1. Looked up from germline, CDR1 is LNHDA and CDR2 is SQIVND (reference sequence). The CDR3 covers 14 residues. The V gene end was trimmed by 5 bases and the J gene end by 1 base; junction bases not matched to a gene: 4. The CDR3 protein is CASSPRTGNTEAFF. The DNA for the CDR3 is TGTGCCAGTAGTCCACGGACAGGGAACACTGAAGCTTTCTTT.

This chain's CDR3 is CASSPEYSNYGYTF. In DNA, the CDR3 is TGTGCCAGCTCACCCGAATACAGTAACTATGGCTACACCTTC. This sequence joins TRBV18 and TRBJ1-2; D is unclear. This CDR3 is 14 amino acids long. The V gene's germline CDR1 is KGHSH and CDR2 LQKENI. Trimming cost V 3 bases and J 1 base, with 9 bases left between them.